A single sample gave rise to the 20 T cell receptor beta chains below, sequenced in a study of blood T cell repertoires in COVID-19. Clones were read by immunoSEQ multiplex PCR, and TCRdb kept only the in-frame ones, dropping some. The profile shows about 310,000 clones, more than 85% of them singletons. Sequenced sample: peripheral blood. These receptors were taken from a man aged 65 to 85 with acute or convalescent COVID-19.

V is TRBV12-3 or TRBV12-4 and J is TRBJ1-5; D is unresolved. This CDR3 spans 13 amino acids. Deletions cut 7 bases from V and 2 bases from J, with 9 bases between. CDR3 sequence: CASMAGGNQPQHF. The DNA of the CDR3 is TGTGCCAGCATGGCCGGGGGCAATCAGCCCCAGCATTTT.

About this clone itself: Other DNA sequences in the sample encode the same CDR3. The chain couples TRBV5-1 to TRBJ2-5, with 13 positions matching TRBD2. V was pared by 0 bases and J by 1 base, with 0 bases of the junction left unmatched. CDR3 length equals 16 residues. Germline CDR1 reads SGHRS; CDR2 reads YFSETQ. DNA of the CDR3: TGCGCCAGCAGCTTGGGACTAGCGGGGGGCCAAGAGACCCAGTACTTC. This encodes CASSLGLAGGQETQYF.

The CDR3 reads CASEIQGITDTQYF. The CDR3 bases are TGTGCCAGCGAAATACAGGGGATCACAGATACGCAGTATTTT. The chain combines TRBV6-5 with TRBJ2-3; 7 bases map to TRBD1. Germline trimming cut 8 bases from V and 2 bases from J; bases unmatched to any gene: 7. CDR3 length: 14 residues. CDR1 MNHEY and CDR2 SVGAGI come from the germline V gene.

This clone was detected only once. V and J are TRBV3-1 (or the pseudogene TRBV3-2) and TRBJ1-1; TRBD1 is a possible D gene (5 bases). The CDR3 has 16 amino acids. Trimming pared 0 bases from V and 1 base from J, leaving 12 bases between. The germline gives CDR1 LGHDT, CDR2 YNNKEL (reference sequence). In DNA form, the CDR3 reads TGTGCCAGCAGCCAAGATATCGGACACAGGAACACTGAAGCTTTCTTT. Protein product: CASSQDIGHRNTEAFF.

The J gene is TRBJ1-5, the V gene TRBV3-1 (or the pseudogene TRBV3-2); D may be TRBD1 (6 bases). The CDR3 covers 16 residues. Per the germline V gene, CDR1 is LGHDT and CDR2 is YNNKEL (reference sequence). With 1 base removed from V and 3 bases from J, the gap between germline ends came to 13 bases. The CDR3 loop reads CASSQGSAGVNQPQHF. CDR3 in DNA: TGTGCCAGCAGCCAAGGGTCTGCAGGGGTCAATCAGCCCCAGCATTTT.

The V call is TRBV5-8, the J call TRBJ2-7; D remains ambiguous. Germline V gene lookup returns CDR1 SGHTS and CDR2 YDEGEE. V was pared by 2 bases and J by 5 bases, with 8 bases between. This CDR3 has 12 amino acids. CDR3 sequence: CASSFLTDEQYF. Here the CDR3 DNA reads TGTGCCAGCAGCTTTTTAACTGACGAGCAGTACTTC.

The chain joins TRBV4-2 to TRBJ1-4; 9 bases map to TRBD1. V lost 2 bases to trimming and J lost 7 bases; unmatched junction nucleotides: 5. The V gene's germline CDR1 is LGHNA and CDR2 YNFKEQ. This CDR3 contains 15 residues. Here the CDR3 reads CASSQSQGAGEKLFF. CDR3 coding DNA: TGTGCCAGCAGCCAATCACAGGGGGCGGGTGAAAAACTGTTTTTT.

J is TRBJ1-1 and V is TRBV29-1, with D unclear. The CDR3 is 13 residues long. The germline CDR1 and CDR2 sequences are SQVTM and ANQGSEA. Trimming removed 2 bases from V and 0 bases from J, with 7 bases in between. CDR3 amino acids: CSVEWPMNTEAFF. The CDR3 DNA sequence: TGCAGCGTTGAATGGCCCATGAACACTGAAGCTTTCTTT.

This clone was recorded a few times. This same CDR3 is encoded by further DNA sequences in the sample. This chain links TRBV19 with TRBJ2-7, with D perhaps TRBD1 (5 bases). Germline V gene sequence: CDR1 LNHDA, CDR2 SQIVND (reference sequence). The ends were cut back, 3 bases at V and 0 bases at J, with 6 bases in the middle. The CDR3 sequence is 13 residues long. The CDR3 nucleotides read TGTGCCAGTAGTATCGACAGCTCCTACGAGCAGTACTTC. It translates to CASSIDSSYEQYF.

The genes are TRBV19 and TRBJ1-5; D is unresolved. Trimming left V 7 bases short and J 2 bases short, with 18 bases between. There are 16 residues in the CDR3. In germline, CDR1 is LNHDA, CDR2 SQIVND (reference sequence). CDR3 coding DNA: TGTGCCAGTACGGCAGACGAGGGCCGGGGCAATCAGCCCCAGCATTTT. Its translation is CASTADEGRGNQPQHF.

The chain carries TRBV5-4 and TRBJ1-2, with a tentative D call TRBD1 (6 bases). This CDR3 comprises 13 residues. V was pared by 4 bases and J by 2 bases, with 9 bases between. Germline CDR1 and CDR2: SGHNT and YYREEE (reference sequence). As DNA, the CDR3 is TGTGCCAGCAGCGAAACAGGGAACTATGGCTACACCTTC. This codes for CASSETGNYGYTF.

This clone was detected only once. The J gene is TRBJ2-1, the V gene TRBV11-2, with TRBD1 identical over 11 bases. The CDR3 totals 16 residues. The germline CDR1 and CDR2 sequences are SGHAT and FQNNGV. The junction had 10 bases not matched to a gene; V was cut back by 5 bases and J by 7 bases. The CDR3 sequence is CASSPSDRGPTNEQFF. The CDR3 DNA follows: TGTGCCAGCAGCCCATCGGACAGGGGGCCTACTAATGAGCAGTTCTTC.

On this clone itself: This sample also contains other DNA sequences that code for the same CDR3. This chain joins TRBV27 and TRBJ1-1, with TRBD1 as a possible D gene (6 bases). This CDR3 comprises 14 residues. Trimming stripped 5 bases from V and 1 base from J, with 11 bases between. CDR1 and CDR2 from the germline V gene are MNHEY and SMNVEV (reference sequence). CDR3 loop: CASSPGTQNTEAFF. Here the CDR3 DNA reads TGTGCCAGCAGTCCCGGGACACAGAACACTGAAGCTTTCTTT.

The chain uses TRBV5-1 and TRBJ2-7, with TRBD2 identical over 7 bases. Trimming took 3 bases from V and 4 from J; bases not matched to a gene: 10. Germline V CDR1 and CDR2: SGHRS, YFSETQ. This CDR3 has 15 residues. The DNA of the CDR3 is TGCGCCAGCAGCTCGTGGGCGGGAGTCGAATACGAGCAGTACTTC. This translates into CASSSWAGVEYEQYF.

Points on this clone: Different DNA sequences within this sample yield the same CDR3. The chain has TRBV30 and TRBJ1-4, with unresolved D. With 1 base removed from V and 5 bases from J, the gap between germline ends came to 8 bases. CDR3 length: 13 amino acids. CDR1 is GTSNPN and CDR2 is SVGIG in the germline V gene (reference sequence). The CDR3 region has the DNA TGTGCCTGGAGTGGAGGGTTAAATGAAAAACTGTTTTTT. Amino acids: CAWSGGLNEKLFF.

This chain connects TRBV7-9 to TRBJ2-3; 11 bases are a match to TRBD2. CDR1 SEHNR and CDR2 FQNEAQ come from the germline V gene (reference sequence). This CDR3 has 16 residues. J was trimmed by 0 bases and V by 5 bases; bases with no gene match: 4. Written as DNA, the CDR3 is TGTGCCAGCAGCCAGGGACTAGCGGACAGCACAGATACGCAGTATTTT. It codes for CASSQGLADSTDTQYF.

V and J are TRBV28 and TRBJ2-1, with unresolved D. The CDR3 is made up of 13 amino acids. The V end lost 6 bases, the J end lost 9 bases, and 15 bases lay between the germline ends. Germline V gene lookup returns CDR1 MDHEN and CDR2 SYDVKM. CDR3 sequence reads: CASSQPGSLEQFF. CDR3 DNA: TGTGCCAGCAGCCAGCCGGGTTCACTTGAGCAGTTCTTC.

The V call is TRBV5-1, the J call TRBJ1-6, with 8 bases lining up with TRBD1. The CDR3 sequence is 15 residues long. V was clipped by 0 bases and J by 8 bases; unmatched bases: 4. Germline lookup yields CDR1 SGHRS and CDR2 YFSETQ. In nucleotides, the CDR3 is TGCGCCAGCAGCTTGGATGGGACAGGTTATTCACCCCTCCACTTT. The encoded protein is CASSLDGTGYSPLHF.

The chain couples TRBV4-2 to TRBJ1-5; 7 bases are a match to TRBD1. With 3 bases clipped from V and 7 bases from J, the junction kept 9 bases outside the gene matches. The germline V gene encodes CDR1 LGHNA and CDR2 YNFKEQ. CDR3 length equals 15 residues. The chain's CDR3 is CASSHSDRTGQPQHF. CDR3 DNA sequence: TGTGCCAGCAGCCACTCGGACAGGACGGGCCAGCCCCAGCATTTT.

The CDR3 bases are TGTGCCAGCAGTCAGAGCGGTTTCGGCTATGGCTACACCTTC. Encoded protein: CASSQSGFGYGYTF. V and J are TRBV27 and TRBJ1-2; no firm D call. The germline gives CDR1 MNHEY, CDR2 SMNVEV (reference sequence). V lost 5 bases and J 4 bases, leaving 14 bases between the germline ends. The CDR3 has 14 amino acids.